The clone carrying this TCR beta chain was observed a handful of times. The sample originates from a study of T cell repertoires in cytomegalovirus infection. Study overall: A matching HLA type, together with CMV infection, was signaled by public TCR beta signatures.

CDR3 length: 14 amino acids. Germline assignment: CDR1 LGHDT and CDR2 YNNKEL (reference sequence). Germline trimming cut 4 bases from V and 6 bases from J; bases unmatched to any gene: 8. TCRdb reprocessed the reads via MiXCR and lists one record per CDR3 protein. The sample consists of roughly 310,000 distinct CDR3 sequences, 15% to 20% of them appearing once. This chain connects TRBV3-1 to TRBJ2-7; TRBD1 aligns across 8 bases. The receptor was isolated from a human donor in good health (CMV status not recorded). Some clones in this sample may be carry-over from other donors' samples. Sequencing was performed on PBMCs. The CDR3 sequence: CASSLTTGAGEQYF. Written as DNA, the CDR3 is TGTGCCAGCAGCCTGACGACAGGGGCCGGCGAGCAGTACTTC.